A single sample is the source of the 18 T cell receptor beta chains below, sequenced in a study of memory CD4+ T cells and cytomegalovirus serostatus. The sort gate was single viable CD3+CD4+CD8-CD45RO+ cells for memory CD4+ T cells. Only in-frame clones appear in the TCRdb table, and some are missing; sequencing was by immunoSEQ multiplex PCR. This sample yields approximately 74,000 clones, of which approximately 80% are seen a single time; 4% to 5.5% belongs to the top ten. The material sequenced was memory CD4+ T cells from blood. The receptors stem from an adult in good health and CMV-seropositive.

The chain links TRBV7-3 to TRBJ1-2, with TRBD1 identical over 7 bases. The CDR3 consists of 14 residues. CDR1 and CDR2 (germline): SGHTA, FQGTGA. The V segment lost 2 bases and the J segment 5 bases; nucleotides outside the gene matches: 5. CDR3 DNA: TGTGCCAGCAGCTTAGAGGGGACAGATTATGGCTACACCTTC. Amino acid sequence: CASSLEGTDYGYTF.

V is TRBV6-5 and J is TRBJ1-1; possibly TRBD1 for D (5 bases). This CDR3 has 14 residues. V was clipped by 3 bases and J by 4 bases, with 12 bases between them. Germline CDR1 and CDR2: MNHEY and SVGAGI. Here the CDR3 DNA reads TGTGCCAGCAGTTATTTGGGGGATGTCACTGAAGCTTTCTTT. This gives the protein CASSYLGDVTEAFF.

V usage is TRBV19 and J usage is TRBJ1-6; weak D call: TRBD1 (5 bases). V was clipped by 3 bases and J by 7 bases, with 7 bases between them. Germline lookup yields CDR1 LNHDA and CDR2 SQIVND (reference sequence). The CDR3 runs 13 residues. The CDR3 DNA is TGTGCCAGTAGTATGGGGGAGAATTCACCCCTCCACTTT. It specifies CASSMGENSPLHF.

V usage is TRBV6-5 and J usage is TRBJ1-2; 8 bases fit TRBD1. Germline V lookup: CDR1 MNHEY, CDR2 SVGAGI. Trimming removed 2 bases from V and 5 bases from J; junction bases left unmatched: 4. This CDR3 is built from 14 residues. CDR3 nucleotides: TGTGCCAGCAGTTACCAGGGGGCTACTTATGGCTACACCTTC. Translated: CASSYQGATYGYTF.

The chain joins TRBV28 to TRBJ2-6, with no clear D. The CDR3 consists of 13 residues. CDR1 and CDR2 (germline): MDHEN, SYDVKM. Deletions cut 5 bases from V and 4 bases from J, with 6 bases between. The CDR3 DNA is TGTGCCAGCAGTCCGGGCGGGGCCAACGTCCTGACTTTC. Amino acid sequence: CASSPGGANVLTF.

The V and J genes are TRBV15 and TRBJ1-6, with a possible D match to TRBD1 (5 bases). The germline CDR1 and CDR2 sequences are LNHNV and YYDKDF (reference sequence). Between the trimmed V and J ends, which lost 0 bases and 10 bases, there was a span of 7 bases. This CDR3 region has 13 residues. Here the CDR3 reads CATSRDRASPLHF. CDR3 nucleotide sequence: TGTGCCACCAGCAGAGACAGGGCCTCACCCCTCCACTTT.

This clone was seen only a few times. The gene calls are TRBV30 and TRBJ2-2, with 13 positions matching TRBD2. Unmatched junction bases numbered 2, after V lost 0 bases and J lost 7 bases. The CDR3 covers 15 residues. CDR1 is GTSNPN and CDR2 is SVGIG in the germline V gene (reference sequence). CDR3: CAWSVLAGGIGELFF. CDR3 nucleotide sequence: TGTGCCTGGAGTGTACTAGCGGGAGGGATCGGGGAGCTGTTTTTT.

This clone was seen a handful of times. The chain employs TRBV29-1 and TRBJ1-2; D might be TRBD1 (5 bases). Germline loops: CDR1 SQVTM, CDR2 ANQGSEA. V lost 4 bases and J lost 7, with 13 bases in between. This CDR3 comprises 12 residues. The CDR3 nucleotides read TGCAGCGTTGCGGACGGGGCGGCTGGCTACACCTTC. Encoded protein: CSVADGAAGYTF.

For the CDR3, the DNA is TGTGCCAGCAGCTTGGAAGGGCTAAACACAGATACGCAGTATTTT. Translation: CASSLEGLNTDTQYF. V gene TRBV5-4 combines with J gene TRBJ2-3, with no clear D. V was trimmed by 0 bases and J by 2 bases, leaving 10 bases between them. The germline V gene encodes CDR1 SGHNT and CDR2 YYREEE (reference sequence). The CDR3 totals 15 residues.

The CDR3 is CASSFGGGATYQPQHF. The CDR3 DNA sequence: TGTGCCAGCAGTTTCGGTGGGGGGGCGACTTATCAGCCCCAGCATTTT. V is TRBV28 and J is TRBJ1-5; possibly TRBD1 for D (6 bases). Trimming left V 3 bases short and J 5 bases short, with 17 bases between. The germline gives CDR1 MDHEN, CDR2 SYDVKM. The CDR3 sequence is 16 residues long.

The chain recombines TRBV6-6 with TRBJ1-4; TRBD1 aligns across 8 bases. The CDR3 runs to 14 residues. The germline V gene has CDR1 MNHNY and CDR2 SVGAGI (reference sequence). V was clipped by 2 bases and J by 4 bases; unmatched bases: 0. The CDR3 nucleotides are TGTGCCAGCAGTTACGGACAGGGTAATGAAAAACTGTTTTTT. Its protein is CASSYGQGNEKLFF.

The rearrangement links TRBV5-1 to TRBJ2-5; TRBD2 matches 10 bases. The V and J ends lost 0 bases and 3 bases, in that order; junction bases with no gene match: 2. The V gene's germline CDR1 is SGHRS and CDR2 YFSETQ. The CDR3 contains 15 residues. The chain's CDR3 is CASSLVLAGEETQYF. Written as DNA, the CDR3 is TGCGCCAGCAGCTTGGTTCTAGCGGGGGAAGAGACCCAGTACTTC.

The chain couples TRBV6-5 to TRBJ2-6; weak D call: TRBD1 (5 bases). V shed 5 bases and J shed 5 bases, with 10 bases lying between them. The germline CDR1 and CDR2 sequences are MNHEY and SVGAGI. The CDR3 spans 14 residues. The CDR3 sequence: CASSGRGWANVLTF. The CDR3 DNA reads TGTGCCAGCAGTGGAAGGGGCTGGGCCAACGTCCTGACTTTC.

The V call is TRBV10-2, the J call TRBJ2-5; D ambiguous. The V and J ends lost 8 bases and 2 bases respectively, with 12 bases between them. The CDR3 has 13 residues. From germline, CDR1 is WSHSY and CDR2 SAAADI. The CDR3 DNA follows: TGCGCCAGCGGATATAGACTGCAAGAGACCCAGTACTTC. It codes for CASGYRLQETQYF.

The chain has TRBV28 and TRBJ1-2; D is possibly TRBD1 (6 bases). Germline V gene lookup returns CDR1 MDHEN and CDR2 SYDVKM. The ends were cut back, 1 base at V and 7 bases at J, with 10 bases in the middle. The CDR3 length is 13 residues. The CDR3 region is CASSLLGRGGYTF. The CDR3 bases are TGTGCCAGCAGTTTATTGGGCAGGGGTGGCTACACCTTC.

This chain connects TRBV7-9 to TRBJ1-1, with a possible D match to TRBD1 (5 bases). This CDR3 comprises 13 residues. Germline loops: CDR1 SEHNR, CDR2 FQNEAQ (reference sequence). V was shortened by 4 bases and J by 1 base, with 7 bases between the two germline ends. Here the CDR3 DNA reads TGTGCCAGCAGCTGGGGGGAGAACACTGAAGCTTTCTTT. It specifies CASSWGENTEAFF.

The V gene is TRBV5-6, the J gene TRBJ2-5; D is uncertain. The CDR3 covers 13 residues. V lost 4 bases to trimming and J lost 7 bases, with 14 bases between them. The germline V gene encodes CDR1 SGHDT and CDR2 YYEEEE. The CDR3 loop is CASSLNWAGTQYF. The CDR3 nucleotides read TGTGCCAGCAGCCTGAACTGGGCCGGGACCCAGTACTTC.

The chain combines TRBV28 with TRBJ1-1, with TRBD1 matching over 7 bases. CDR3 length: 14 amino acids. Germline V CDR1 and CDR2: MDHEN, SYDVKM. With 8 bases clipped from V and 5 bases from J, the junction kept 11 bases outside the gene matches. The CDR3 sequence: CASAPVTGRTEAFF. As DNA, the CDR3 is TGTGCCAGCGCCCCGGTGACAGGGCGTACTGAAGCTTTCTTT.